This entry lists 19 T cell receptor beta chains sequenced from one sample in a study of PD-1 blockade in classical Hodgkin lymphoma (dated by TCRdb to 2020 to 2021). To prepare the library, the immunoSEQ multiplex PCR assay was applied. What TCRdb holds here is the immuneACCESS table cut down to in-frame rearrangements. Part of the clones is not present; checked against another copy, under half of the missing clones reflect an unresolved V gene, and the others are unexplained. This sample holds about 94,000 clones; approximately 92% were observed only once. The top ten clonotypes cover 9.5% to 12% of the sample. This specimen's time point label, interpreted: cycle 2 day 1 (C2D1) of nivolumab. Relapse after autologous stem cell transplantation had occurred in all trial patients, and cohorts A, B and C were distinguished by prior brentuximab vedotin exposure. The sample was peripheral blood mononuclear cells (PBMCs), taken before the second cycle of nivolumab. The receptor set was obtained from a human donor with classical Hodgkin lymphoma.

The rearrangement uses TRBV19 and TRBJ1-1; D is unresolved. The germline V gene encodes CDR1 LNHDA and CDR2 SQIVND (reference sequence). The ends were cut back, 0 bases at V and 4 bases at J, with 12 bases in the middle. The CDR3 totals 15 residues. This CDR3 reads CASSIEPVFVTEAFF. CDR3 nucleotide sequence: TGTGCCAGTAGTATAGAACCCGTCTTTGTCACTGAAGCTTTCTTT.

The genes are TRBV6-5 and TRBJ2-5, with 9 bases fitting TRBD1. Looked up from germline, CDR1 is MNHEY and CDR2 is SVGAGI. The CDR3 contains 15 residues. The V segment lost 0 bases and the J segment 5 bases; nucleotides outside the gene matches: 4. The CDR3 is CASSYSGTGKETQYF. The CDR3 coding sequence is TGTGCCAGCAGTTACTCGGGGACAGGGAAGGAGACCCAGTACTTC.

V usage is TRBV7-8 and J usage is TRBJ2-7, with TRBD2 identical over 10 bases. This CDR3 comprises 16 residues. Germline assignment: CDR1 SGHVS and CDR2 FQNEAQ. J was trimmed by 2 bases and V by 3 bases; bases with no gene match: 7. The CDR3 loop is CASSFFKAGGTYEQYF. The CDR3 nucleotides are TGTGCCAGCAGCTTCTTTAAAGCGGGAGGGACCTACGAGCAGTACTTC.

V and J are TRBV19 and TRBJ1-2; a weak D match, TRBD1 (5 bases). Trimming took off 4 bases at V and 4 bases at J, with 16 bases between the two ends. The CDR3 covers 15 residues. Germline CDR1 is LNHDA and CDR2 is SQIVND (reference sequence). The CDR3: CASSTRDPAVYGYTF. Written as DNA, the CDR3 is TGTGCCAGTAGTACCCGGGACCCGGCAGTCTATGGCTACACCTTC. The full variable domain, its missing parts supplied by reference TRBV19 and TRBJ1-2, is DGGITQSPKYLFRKEGQNVTLSCEQNLNHDAMYWYRQDPGQGLRLIYYSQIVNDFQKGDIAEGYSVSREKKESFPLTVTSAQKNPTAFYLCASSTRDPAVYGYTFGSGTRLTVV.

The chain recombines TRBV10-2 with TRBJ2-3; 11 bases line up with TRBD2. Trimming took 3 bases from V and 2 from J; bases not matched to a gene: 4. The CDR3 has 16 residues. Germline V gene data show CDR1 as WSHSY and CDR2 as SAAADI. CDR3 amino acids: CASSDYSGRDTDTQYF. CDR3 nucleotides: TGCGCCAGCAGTGATTATAGCGGGAGGGACACAGATACGCAGTATTTT.

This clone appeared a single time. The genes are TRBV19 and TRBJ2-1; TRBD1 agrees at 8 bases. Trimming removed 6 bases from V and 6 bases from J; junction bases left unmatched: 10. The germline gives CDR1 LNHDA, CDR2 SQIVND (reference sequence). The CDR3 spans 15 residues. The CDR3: CASSPSQGARNEQFF. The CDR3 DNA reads TGTGCCAGTAGCCCCTCGCAGGGGGCACGCAATGAGCAGTTCTTC.

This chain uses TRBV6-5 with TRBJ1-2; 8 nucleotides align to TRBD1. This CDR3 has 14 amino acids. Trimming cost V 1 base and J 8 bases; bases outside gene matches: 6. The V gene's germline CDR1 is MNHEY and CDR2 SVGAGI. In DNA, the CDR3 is TGTGCCAGCAGTTACTATGGACAGGGTGAAGGCTACACCTTC. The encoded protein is CASSYYGQGEGYTF.

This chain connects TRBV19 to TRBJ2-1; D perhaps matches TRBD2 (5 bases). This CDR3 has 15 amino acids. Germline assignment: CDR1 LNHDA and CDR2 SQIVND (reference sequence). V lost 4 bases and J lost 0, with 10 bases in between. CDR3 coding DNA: TGTGCCAGTAGTACTGGTGGGAGCTCCTACAATGAGCAGTTCTTC. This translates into CASSTGGSSYNEQFF.

CDR3 residues: CASSPGSHEQYF. Here the CDR3 DNA reads TGTGCCAGCAGCCCAGGTAGCCACGAGCAGTACTTC. The chain is built from TRBV5-6 and TRBJ2-7; no reliable D call. The germline V and J ends were trimmed by 4 bases and 5 bases, with 10 bases remaining between them. This CDR3 is built from 12 residues. CDR1 is SGHDT, CDR2 YYEEEE, per germline.

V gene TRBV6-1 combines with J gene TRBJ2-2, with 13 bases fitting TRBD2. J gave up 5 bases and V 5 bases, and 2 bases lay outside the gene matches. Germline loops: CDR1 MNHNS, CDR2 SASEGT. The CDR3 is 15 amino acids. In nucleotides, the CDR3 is TGTGCCAGCAGTATGACTAGCGGGAGGACCGGGGAGCTGTTTTTT. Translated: CASSMTSGRTGELFF.

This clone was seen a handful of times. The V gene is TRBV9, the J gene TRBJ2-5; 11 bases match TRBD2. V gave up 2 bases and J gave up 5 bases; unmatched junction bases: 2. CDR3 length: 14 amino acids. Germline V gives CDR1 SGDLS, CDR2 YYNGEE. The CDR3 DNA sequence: TGTGCCAGCAGCGTTACTAGCGGGAGTGAGACCCAGTACTTC. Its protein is CASSVTSGSETQYF.

The CDR3 protein is CASSLPSGSYNEQFF. In DNA form, the CDR3 reads TGTGCCAGCAGCTTACCTAGCGGGAGTTACAATGAGCAGTTCTTC. This rearrangement joins TRBV7-2 to TRBJ2-1; 10 positions agree with TRBD2. CDR1 and CDR2 (germline): SGHTA, FQGNSA. The ends lost 2 bases at V and 4 bases at J; junction bases unmatched: 2. This CDR3 comprises 15 residues.

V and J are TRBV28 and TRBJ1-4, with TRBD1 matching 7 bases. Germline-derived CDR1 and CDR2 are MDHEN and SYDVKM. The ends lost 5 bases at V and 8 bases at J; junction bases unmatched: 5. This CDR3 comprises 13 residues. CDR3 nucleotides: TGTGCCAGCAGTCTTTGGGACAGAGAAAAACTGTTTTTT. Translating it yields CASSLWDREKLFF.

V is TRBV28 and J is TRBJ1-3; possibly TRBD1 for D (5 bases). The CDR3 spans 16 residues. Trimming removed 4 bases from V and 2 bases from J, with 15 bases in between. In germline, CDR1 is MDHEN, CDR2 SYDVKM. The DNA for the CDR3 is TGTGCCAGCAGTTCCCCTGGGGGGAAGACTGGAAACACCATATATTTT. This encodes CASSSPGGKTGNTIYF.

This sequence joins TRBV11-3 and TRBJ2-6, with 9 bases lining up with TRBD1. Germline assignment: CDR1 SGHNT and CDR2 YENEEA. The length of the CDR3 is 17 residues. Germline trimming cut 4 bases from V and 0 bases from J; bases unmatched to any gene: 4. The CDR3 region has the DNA TGTGCCAGCAGCTGGGGACAGGGAAGCTCTGGGGCCAACGTCCTGACTTTC. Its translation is CASSWGQGSSGANVLTF.

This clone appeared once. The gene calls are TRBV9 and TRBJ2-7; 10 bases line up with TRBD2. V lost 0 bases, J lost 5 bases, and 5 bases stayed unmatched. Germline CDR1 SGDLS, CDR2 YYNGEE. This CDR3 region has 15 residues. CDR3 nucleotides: TGTGCCAGCAGCGTAGCCCCTAGCGGGAGAAACGAGCAGTACTTC. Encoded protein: CASSVAPSGRNEQYF.

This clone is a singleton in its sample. CDR3 residues: CASSFFGGGYTEAFF. CDR3 nucleotides: TGTGCCAGCAGCTTTTTCGGAGGTGGGTACACTGAAGCTTTCTTT. The chain uses TRBV5-5 and TRBJ1-1; D remains ambiguous. This CDR3 is built from 15 residues. Trimming took off 2 bases at V and 3 bases at J, with 14 bases between the two ends. From germline, CDR1 is SGHKS and CDR2 YYEKEE (reference sequence).

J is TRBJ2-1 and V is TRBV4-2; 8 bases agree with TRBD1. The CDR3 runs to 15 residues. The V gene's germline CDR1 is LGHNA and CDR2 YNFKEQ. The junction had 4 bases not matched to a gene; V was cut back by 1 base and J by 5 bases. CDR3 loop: CASSQGQGSNNEQFF. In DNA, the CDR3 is TGTGCCAGCAGCCAAGGACAGGGGTCCAACAATGAGCAGTTCTTC.

In DNA, the CDR3 is TGTGCCAGCAGTTTTCTAACGGGAGGGGCCTACGAGCAGTACTTC. Protein product: CASSFLTGGAYEQYF. This chain uses TRBV6-5 with TRBJ2-7; 8 bases fit TRBD2. V was clipped by 4 bases and J by 2 bases; unmatched bases: 7. Germline assignment: CDR1 MNHEY and CDR2 SVGAGI. This CDR3 has 15 residues.